The clone carrying this T cell receptor beta chain was recorded a few times. This CDR3 is 15 amino acids long. The germline V gene encodes CDR1 SGDLS and CDR2 YYNGEE. The V end lost 3 bases, the J end lost 0 bases, and 12 bases lay between the germline ends. The study ran its PCR with 60 Vbeta and 13 Jbeta primers. TCRdb keeps only in-frame clones here, not all; method: immunoSEQ multiplex PCR. The sample consists of approximately 180,000 clones, roughly 13% of them appearing once. These data belong to a study of cytomegalovirus exposure and HLA in healthy donors. The receptor was derived from a man aged 45 to 65 in good health and CMV-seropositive. The rearrangement links TRBV9 to TRBJ1-2; maybe TRBD1 (5 bases). Material for sequencing was PBMCs. The CDR3 spells CASSAAGQTNYGYTF. As DNA, the CDR3 is TGTGCCAGCAGCGCCGCTGGACAAACTAACTATGGCTACACCTTC.